These 8 T cell receptor beta chains originate from one sample sequenced in a study of spatial heterogeneity in lung cancer. TCRdb used MiXCR to reprocess the 5' RACE reads, holding one entry per CDR3 protein. Among over 4,000 distinct CDR3 sequences listed, 6.3% were seen once. Indicated time point: sample taken at primary tumor resection. No antigens are known for them. Study-wide points: One measure, the expanded intratumoral alpha and beta TCR count, tracked tumor mutation counts.

The sample was lung tumor tissue, taken at surgery. The source is a male donor with early-stage non-small cell lung cancer.

By share, this clonotype ranks as large. The CDR3 region is CASSLQAARSYGYTF. CDR3 bases: TGTGCCAGCAGCTTACAGGCAGCCAGGAGCTATGGCTACACCTTC. This chain links TRBV7-9 with TRBJ1-2; D is undetermined. The CDR3 totals 15 residues. Trimming cost V 2 bases and J 4 bases, with 14 bases left between them. Germline loops: CDR1 SEHNR, CDR2 FQNEAQ (reference sequence).

The chain recombines TRBV6-1 with TRBJ2-4, with 8 bases matching TRBD1. This CDR3 has 13 amino acids. V trimming: 2 bases; J trimming: 9 bases; junction bases outside the gene matches: 3. CDR1 is MNHNS and CDR2 is SASEGT in the germline V gene. CDR3 sequence (DNA): TGTGCCAGCAGTGAACCAGGGACAGGCATTCAGTACTTC. Encoded protein: CASSEPGTGIQYF.

This clonotype qualifies as medium-sized. The chain has TRBV5-1 and TRBJ2-3, with TRBD2 matching over 14 bases. Trimming at V came to 4 bases and at J to 1 base, leaving 8 bases not matched to a gene. Germline loops: CDR1 SGHRS, CDR2 YFSETQ. This CDR3 spans 18 amino acids. The CDR3 spells CASSAGLAGGRGTDTQYF. DNA of the CDR3: TGCGCCAGCAGCGCCGGACTAGCGGGGGGTCGCGGCACAGATACGCAGTATTTT.

By share, this clonotype ranks as medium-sized. The chain carries TRBV4-2 and TRBJ2-2; D ambiguous. Germline lookup yields CDR1 LGHNA and CDR2 YNFKEQ. CDR3 length equals 16 residues. Deletions cut 0 bases from V and 5 bases from J, with 13 bases between. Here the CDR3 reads CASSQEHDTWTGELFF. The CDR3 nucleotides are TGTGCCAGCAGCCAAGAACACGATACATGGACCGGGGAGCTGTTTTTT.

This clonotype is deemed medium-sized. The V call is TRBV12-3 or TRBV12-4, the J call TRBJ2-1; TRBD2 matches 16 bases. The CDR3 is 17 amino acids. The trim removed 6 bases at V and 7 bases at J, leaving 9 bases unmatched. In DNA, the CDR3 is TGTGCCAGCAGCACCGGGACTAGCGGGGGGGCCGATAATGAGCAGTTCTTC. It is translated as CASSTGTSGGADNEQFF.

The chain is built from TRBV5-1 and TRBJ2-1; D is unclear. Germline V CDR1 and CDR2: SGHRS, YFSETQ. V was trimmed by 0 bases and J by 6 bases, leaving 4 bases between them. This CDR3 comprises 12 residues. This CDR3 reads CASSLAANEQFF. CDR3 nucleotides: TGCGCCAGCAGCTTGGCCGCCAATGAGCAGTTCTTC.

This clonotype is classed as large (0.1 to 1%). The chain recombines TRBV28 with TRBJ2-3; TRBD1 might be the D (7 bases). Between the trimmed V and J ends, which lost 6 bases and 3 bases, there was a span of 16 bases. The CDR3 loop spans 15 amino acids. CDR1 MDHEN and CDR2 SYDVKM come from the germline V gene. The CDR3 nucleotides are TGTGCCAGCAGCAACCGGGACAGCGGGACAGATACGCAGTATTTT. Translating gives CASSNRDSGTDTQYF.

This clonotype rates as medium-sized. This chain's CDR3 is CASSRGEGLTFDTQYF. The CDR3 DNA sequence: TGCGCCAGCAGCCGGGGAGAGGGGCTGACCTTCGATACGCAGTATTTT. J is TRBJ2-3 and V is TRBV5-1; D is possibly TRBD1 or TRBD2 (5 bases each). Germline V lookup: CDR1 SGHRS, CDR2 YFSETQ. The CDR3 sequence is 16 residues long. V lost 4 bases to trimming and J lost 6 bases, with 21 bases between them.